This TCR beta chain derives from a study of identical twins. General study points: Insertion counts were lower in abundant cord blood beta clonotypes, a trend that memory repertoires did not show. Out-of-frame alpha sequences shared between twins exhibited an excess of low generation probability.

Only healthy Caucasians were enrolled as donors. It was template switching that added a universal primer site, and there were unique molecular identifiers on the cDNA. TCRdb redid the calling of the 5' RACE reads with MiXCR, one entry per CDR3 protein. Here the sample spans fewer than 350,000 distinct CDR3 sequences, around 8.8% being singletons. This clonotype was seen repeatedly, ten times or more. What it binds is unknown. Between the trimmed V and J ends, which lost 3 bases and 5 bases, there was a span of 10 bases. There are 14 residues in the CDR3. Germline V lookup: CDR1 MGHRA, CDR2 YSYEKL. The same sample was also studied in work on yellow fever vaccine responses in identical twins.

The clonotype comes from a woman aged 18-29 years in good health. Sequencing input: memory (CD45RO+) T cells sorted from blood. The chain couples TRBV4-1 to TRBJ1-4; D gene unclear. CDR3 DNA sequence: TGCGCCAGCAGCCACCCGGACGGGAATGAAAAACTGTTTTTT. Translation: CASSHPDGNEKLFF.